Below, one TCR beta chain is given with its context. Its antigen is unknown. The data were taken from a study of cytomegalovirus exposure and HLA in healthy donors. The study, taken as a whole, reports: The productive fraction for most TCR beta V segments was about 87% or about 30% in an earlier analysis.

The CDR3 is 17 amino acids. Trimming left V 0 bases short and J 10 bases short, with 19 bases between. Primers: 60 Vbeta forward and 13 Jbeta reverse. Clones were read by immunoSEQ multiplex PCR, and TCRdb kept only the in-frame ones, dropping some. This table has more than 95,000 clones, over 65% appearing once. The J gene is TRBJ1-6, the V gene TRBV23-1; D possibly corresponds to TRBD1 (6 bases). TRBV23-1 is assigned to the ORF class and has an uncertain function. The sequenced material came from PBMCs. This TCR was recovered from a man younger than 30 in good health and CMV-seronegative. CDR3 bases: TGCGCCAGCAGTCAATCCCGTGCCAGGGGAGTAGAATCACCCCTCCACTTT. Protein product: CASSQSRARGVESPLHF.